This T cell receptor beta chain was obtained from a study of blood T cell repertoires in COVID-19. Study-level information: COVID-19 samples, acute and convalescent, were from the United States, Italy and Spain.

Assay: immunoSEQ multiplex PCR; the TCRdb copy retains only in-frame clones and omits some. This table has around 100,000 clones, 91% appearing once. Sequenced: peripheral blood. The sequence came from a man aged 55-75 years with acute or convalescent COVID-19.

This chain's CDR3 is CASSQERATGQGYGYTF. The DNA for the CDR3 is TGCGCCAGCAGCCAAGAAAGAGCCACGGGACAGGGGTATGGCTACACCTTC. The rearrangement joins TRBV4-1 to TRBJ1-2; 10 nucleotides line up with TRBD1. V trimming: 0 bases; J trimming: 5 bases; junction bases outside the gene matches: 9. From germline, CDR1 is MGHRA and CDR2 YSYEKL. The CDR3 sequence is 17 residues long.